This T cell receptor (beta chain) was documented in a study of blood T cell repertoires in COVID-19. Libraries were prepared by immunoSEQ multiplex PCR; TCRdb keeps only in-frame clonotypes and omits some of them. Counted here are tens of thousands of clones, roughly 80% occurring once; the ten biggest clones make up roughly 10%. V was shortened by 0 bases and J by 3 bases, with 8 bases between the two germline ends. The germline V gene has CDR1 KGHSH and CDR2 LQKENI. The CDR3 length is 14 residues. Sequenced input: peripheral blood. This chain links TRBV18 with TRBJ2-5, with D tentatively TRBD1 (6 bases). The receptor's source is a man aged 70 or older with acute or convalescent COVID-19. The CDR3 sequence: CASSPPGQKETQYF. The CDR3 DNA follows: TGTGCCAGCTCACCACCGGGACAAAAAGAGACCCAGTACTTC.